These 9 T cell receptor beta chains were sequenced from one sample in a study of blood T cells in healthy people across ages. Next came a second PCR, run for about 6 to 12 cycles, which used a sample-barcoded 5' primer along with a J-beta primer mix. TCRdb itself ran the 5' RACE reads through MiXCR, one entry per CDR3 protein. Among around 1,500,000 distinct CDR3 sequences listed, 35% to 45% were seen once. The sequenced sample consisted of blood. The receptors originated from a woman in her late teens or twenties in good health.

The chain recombines TRBV29-1 with TRBJ1-1; weak D call: TRBD1 (5 bases). CDR3 size: 12 residues. CDR1 is SQVTM, CDR2 ANQGSEA, per germline. V was trimmed by 6 bases and J by 1 base, leaving 9 bases between them. The DNA for the CDR3 is TGCAGCGTCCAGGGAGGGAACACTGAAGCTTTCTTT. It is translated as CSVQGGNTEAFF. Using reference TRBV29-1 and TRBJ1-1 for the parts outside the CDR3, the full variable domain is SAVISQKPSRDICQRGTSLTIQCQVDSQVTMMFWYRQQPGQSLTLIATANQGSEATYESGFVIDKFPISRPNLTFSTLTVSNMSPEDSSIYLCSVQGGNTEAFFGQGTRLTVV.

The chain combines TRBV7-2 with TRBJ2-3; D unresolved. This CDR3 spans 16 amino acids. V was shortened by 4 bases and J by 2 bases, with 16 bases between the two germline ends. The germline V gene has CDR1 SGHTA and CDR2 FQGNSA. CDR3 sequence reads: CASSWYGAHLTDTQYF. The CDR3 DNA follows: TGTGCCAGCAGCTGGTACGGAGCGCACCTCACAGATACGCAGTATTTT.

In this sample, this clonotype turned up a few times. A single base separates this from a much larger clone, so it may be a read error. The rearrangement links TRBV7-2 to TRBJ2-5; D is ambiguous. The CDR3 covers 14 residues. Per the germline V gene, CDR1 is SGHTA and CDR2 is FQGNSA. V was clipped by 8 bases and J by 11 bases, with 24 bases between them. The CDR3 bases are TGTGCCAGCTCCGTCCCGGGCGGACGAAGTGAGCAGTACTTC. This translates into CASSVPGGRSEQYF.

This rearrangement joins TRBV20-1 to TRBJ2-7, with 7 bases aligning to TRBD2. Germline assignment: CDR1 DFQATT and CDR2 SNEGSKA (reference sequence). The V gene end was trimmed by 4 bases and the J gene end by 2 bases; junction bases not matched to a gene: 17. The CDR3 totals 17 residues. Here the CDR3 reads CSANSGSSGGRAYEQYF. DNA of the CDR3: TGCAGTGCTAATAGTGGGTCTAGCGGAGGTAGGGCCTACGAGCAGTACTTC.

This clonotype was counted between two and nine times. CDR3 DNA sequence: TGTGCCAGCAGTGGAAGAGCGGGGGGCTCCACAGATACGCAGTATTTT. It specifies CASSGRAGGSTDTQYF. The chain has TRBV9 and TRBJ2-3, with 9 bases fitting TRBD2. CDR1 is SGDLS and CDR2 is YYNGEE in the germline V gene. The CDR3 runs 16 residues. The V and J ends lost 5 bases and 2 bases, in that order; junction bases with no gene match: 9.

This clonotype was observed a few times. The rearrangement uses TRBV12-3 or TRBV12-4 and TRBJ1-5; no clear D gene. The CDR3 is 12 amino acids. V lost 6 bases to trimming and J lost 10 bases, with 13 bases between them. The CDR3 here is CASSSTVGPQHF. In DNA form, the CDR3 reads TGTGCCAGCAGCTCCACAGTAGGACCCCAGCATTTT.

CDR3 residues: CASSLIWGRETQYF. The CDR3 nucleotides are TGTGCCAGCAGTTTAATCTGGGGGCGCGAGACCCAGTACTTC. This chain joins TRBV27 and TRBJ2-5; tentative D call: TRBD1 (6 bases). The ends were cut back, 2 bases at V and 5 bases at J, with 12 bases in the middle. This CDR3 is built from 14 residues. The germline CDR1 and CDR2 sequences are MNHEY and SMNVEV (reference sequence).

The CDR3 region is CASSLDREVSYEQYF. The CDR3 nucleotides read TGTGCCAGCAGCCTCGACAGGGAAGTTAGCTACGAGCAGTACTTC. This chain connects TRBV6-5 to TRBJ2-7, with 7 positions matching TRBD1. The CDR3 consists of 15 residues. Germline trimming cut 6 bases from V and 3 bases from J; bases unmatched to any gene: 11. Germline lookup yields CDR1 MNHEY and CDR2 SVGAGI.

V usage is TRBV12-3 or TRBV12-4 and J usage is TRBJ2-2, with 13 nucleotides matching TRBD2. The CDR3 has 20 residues. The V gene end was trimmed by 6 bases and the J gene end by 0 bases; junction bases not matched to a gene: 13. For the CDR3, the DNA is TGTGCCAGCAGCCCTGGACGCACTAGCGGGAGGGCCGCGAACACCGGGGAGCTGTTTTTT. Protein product: CASSPGRTSGRAANTGELFF.